These 13 T cell receptor beta chains were sequenced from one sample in a study of T cells in Graves' hyperthyroidism and ophthalmopathy. Regions amplified from RNA transcripts were the TCR beta CDR3 regions. The HTBI primer set was used in a first-round RT-PCR of the TCR CDR3. TCRdb reprocessed the multiplex PCR reads via MiXCR and lists one record per CDR3 protein. The sample carries around 340,000 distinct CDR3 sequences, 15% to 20% recorded once. The source material was blood. Source of these receptors: a woman younger than 45 with Graves' hyperthyroidism that later progressed to Graves' ophthalmopathy.

The rearrangement links TRBV3-1 to TRBJ1-2; a weak D match, TRBD1 (6 bases). The CDR3 extends over 15 amino acids. Germline loops: CDR1 LGHDT, CDR2 YNNKEL (reference sequence). The V gene lost 1 base and the J gene lost 5 bases, with 14 bases spanning the gap. The CDR3 region is CASSQVPGEVYGYTF. CDR3 nucleotide sequence: TGTGCCAGCAGCCAAGTCCCAGGGGAGGTATATGGCTACACCTTC.

As for this clonotype: A read error may be the cause here, since a much bigger clone is one base away. This chain links TRBV7-9 with TRBJ1-2, with D unclear. The CDR3 consists of 16 residues. In germline, CDR1 is SEHNR, CDR2 FQNEAQ (reference sequence). V gave up 5 bases and J gave up 7 bases, with 23 bases separating them. CDR3 loop: CASSPGGFPSNVGYTF. The CDR3 coding sequence is TGTGCCAGCAGCCCCGGCGGGTTCCCGTCTAACGTTGGCTACACCTTC.

This clonotype was recorded once. V and J are TRBV28 and TRBJ1-5; the match to TRBD1 covers 7 bases. Unmatched junction bases numbered 7, after V lost 3 bases and J lost 5 bases. The CDR3 runs 15 residues. Germline V gene lookup returns CDR1 MDHEN and CDR2 SYDVKM. This CDR3 is CASSLTGPGDQPQHF. The CDR3 DNA follows: TGTGCCAGCAGTTTGACAGGGCCGGGTGATCAGCCCCAGCATTTT.

The CDR3 spells CASSPGAREQYF. The CDR3 DNA is TGTGCCAGCAGTCCGGGAGCCCGCGAGCAGTACTTC. V is TRBV12-3 or TRBV12-4 and J is TRBJ2-7; maybe TRBD2 (6 bases). V shed 5 bases and J shed 6 bases, with 11 bases lying between them. This CDR3 spans 12 amino acids.

The chain has TRBV30 and TRBJ2-1; D may be TRBD1 (6 bases). Germline V gives CDR1 GTSNPN, CDR2 SVGIG (reference sequence). The CDR3 covers 14 residues. Trimming removed 4 bases at V and 2 bases at J, with 12 bases between. The CDR3 DNA reads TGTGCCTGGATTAGGGGGACGCCCTACAATGAGCAGTTCTTC. It specifies CAWIRGTPYNEQFF.

The rearrangement links TRBV18 to TRBJ2-1, with a tentative D call TRBD2 (5 bases). Between the trimmed V and J ends, which lost 3 bases and 4 bases, there was a span of 19 bases. From germline, CDR1 is KGHSH and CDR2 LQKENI. The CDR3 loop spans 17 amino acids. The CDR3 DNA reads as TGTGCCAGCTCACCGATGACATCTAGCCGACGATACAATGAGCAGTTCTTC. Residues: CASSPMTSSRRYNEQFF.

The table lists this clonotype with a few counts. The J gene is TRBJ1-6, the V gene TRBV19; 9 bases line up with TRBD1. This CDR3 region has 16 residues. CDR1 LNHDA and CDR2 SQIVND come from the germline V gene (reference sequence). Trimming cost V 5 bases and J 9 bases; bases outside gene matches: 11. DNA for the CDR3: TGTGCCAGTAGTGCCCCCGGGACAGGGACGGGTTCACCCCTCCACTTT. Translation: CASSAPGTGTGSPLHF.

As concerns this clonotype: With a much larger clone just one base away, this may be a read error. The chain combines TRBV11-2 with TRBJ2-2; a possible D gene is TRBD2 (5 bases). The CDR3 has 16 residues. The germline gives CDR1 SGHAT, CDR2 FQNNGV. The CDR3 DNA sequence: TGTGCCAGCAGCTTAGCTAGTCTACCAAACACCGGGGAGCTGCTTTTT. Translated, it gives CASSLASLPNTGELLF.

This clonotype was found many times. The chain links TRBV20-1 to TRBJ2-5, with D possibly matching TRBD2 (7 bases). The length of the CDR3 is 16 residues. CDR1 and CDR2 (germline): DFQATT, SNEGSKA (reference sequence). The CDR3 loop is CSLRDFGGGRTETQYF. CDR3 DNA: TGCAGCCTACGGGATTTTGGGGGGGGCCGAACGGAGACCCAGTACTTC.

This clonotype was counted many times. The gene calls are TRBV29-1 and TRBJ2-1; D unclear. Germline V lookup: CDR1 SQVTM, CDR2 ANQGSEA. The CDR3 is made up of 10 amino acids. V dropped 4 bases and J dropped 4 bases, with 2 bases sitting between them. CDR3 protein: CSVAYNEQFF. In DNA form, the CDR3 reads TGCAGCGTTGCATACAATGAGCAGTTCTTC.

The chain is built from TRBV6-5 and TRBJ1-3; no firm D call. In germline, CDR1 is MNHEY, CDR2 SVGAGI. This CDR3 comprises 15 residues. V lost 0 bases and J lost 0, with 6 bases in between. DNA of the CDR3: TGTGCCAGCAGTTACTCGAGGGACTCTGGAAACACCATATATTTT. Its protein product is CASSYSRDSGNTIYF.

Note on this clonotype: It may be a read error: a sequence one base away is much more abundant. The chain carries TRBV6-1 and TRBJ1-1; D gene uncertain. V lost 1 base and J 2 bases, leaving 11 bases between the germline ends. CDR1 MNHNS and CDR2 SASEGT come from the germline V gene. The CDR3 contains 15 residues. The CDR3 region is CASSEETPFNTEAFF. DNA of the CDR3: TGTGCCAGCAGTGAAGAGACACCTTTTAACACTGAAGCTTTCTTT.

This clonotype has ten or more counts. V usage is TRBV7-9 and J usage is TRBJ2-1; 11 nucleotides agree with TRBD2. V lost 6 bases and J lost 7; bases outside the gene matches: 11. Germline CDR1 SEHNR, CDR2 FQNEAQ (reference sequence). The CDR3 loop spans 16 amino acids. The CDR3 is CASRTNSGGARNEQFF. The CDR3 DNA reads TGTGCCAGCAGAACCAATAGCGGGGGGGCCAGGAATGAGCAGTTCTTC.